These 3 T cell receptor beta chains originate from one sample sequenced in a study of T cells after yellow fever vaccination. TCRdb processed the 5' RACE reads anew with MiXCR; each CDR3 protein has one entry. The sample lists about 580,000 distinct CDR3 sequences, roughly a sixth occurring once. The material sequenced was PBMCs, taken 5 days after the first yellow fever vaccination. Receptors originate from a man aged 18 to 29 who received the YFV17D yellow fever vaccine.

The chain links TRBV5-1 to TRBJ2-1, with TRBD2 matching 9 bases. CDR3 length equals 17 residues. V was pared by 4 bases and J by 5 bases, with 13 bases of the junction left unmatched. Germline V lookup: CDR1 SGHRS, CDR2 YFSETQ. CDR3 sequence: CASSLGRSSGGHNEQFF. CDR3 bases: TGCGCCAGCAGCCTGGGGAGGAGTAGCGGGGGACACAATGAGCAGTTCTTC.

The CDR3 sequence is CASSRQGYQETQYF. Here the CDR3 DNA reads TGTGCCAGCAGCCGACAGGGGTACCAAGAGACCCAGTACTTC. The rearrangement links TRBV27 to TRBJ2-5, with 8 bases aligning to TRBD1. The CDR3 totals 14 residues. J lost 0 bases, V lost 6 bases, and 3 bases had no gene match. CDR1 is MNHEY, CDR2 SMNVEV, per germline (reference sequence).

The chain is built from TRBV12-5 and TRBJ2-6; D not resolved. V lost 6 bases to trimming and J lost 0 bases, with 9 bases between them. The CDR3 covers 15 residues. Germline V CDR1 and CDR2: LGHNT, FRNRAP. CDR3 residues: CASGRRSSGANVLTF. The DNA for the CDR3 is TGTGCTAGTGGCCGCAGGTCCTCTGGGGCCAACGTCCTGACTTTC.